This T cell receptor (beta chain) was obtained from a study of cytomegalovirus exposure and HLA in healthy donors (dated by TCRdb to the late 2010s). With regard to the full study: According to a later analysis, the 120 or so validation repertoires were produced on the same platform as the roughly 700 repertoires of the first cohort. The study was designed to test whether signatures of past pathogen exposure could be identified by cataloging public T cell receptors. Besides the first cohort of hundreds of subjects, a separate validation cohort made up of about 120 different subjects was used. To predict cytomegalovirus infection status, the study combined high-throughput TCR immunosequencing, statistical association of individual TCRs with disease status, and machine learning. Results the study describes overall, beyond this receptor: In vitro tests confirmed that a few of the cytomegalovirus-associated TCR beta chains recognize cytomegalovirus antigens. The authors suggested that the approach could potentially be generalized to other disease states and immunological phenotypes. The classifier was reported to diagnose cytomegalovirus status with high specificity and sensitivity in both the original cohort and the validation cohort. All 110 or so repertoires were used to score co-occurrence in the validation cohort in a later analysis, because that analysis had no HLA typing for the cohort. Subsequent analysis determined that TCRs grouped into clusters in the first cohort also showed a tendency toward co-occurrence across the roughly 110 validation repertoires, and approximately 94% of cluster scores exceeded 0. The study listed 164 TCR beta chains as associated with cytomegalovirus. Across donors, most TCR sequences were observed very rarely, whereas some public TCRs were present in many individuals.

CDR1 and CDR2, looked up from the germline V gene, are SQVTM and ANQGSEA. At the junction V is shortened by 4 bases and J by 4 bases, with 11 bases in between. The CDR3 covers 13 residues, taking in both the cysteine and the phenylalanine. Just the 39-base CDR3 DNA is kept, in frame starting at base 1. The donors belonged to the validation cohort of under 150 subjects, which was separate from the approximately 700-subject first cohort. Libraries were constructed by the immunoSEQ multiplex PCR assay. As for how the authors treated the data: A statistical classification framework was built for diagnosing cytomegalovirus status from the catalog of TCR beta chain sequences. In TCRdb, the immuneACCESS table is reduced to in-frame sequences with V and J assigned. These tables do not hold every clone; where another copy was compared, an unresolved V gene accounts for under half, and the others remain unexplained. D and trimming come from the DNA, and the V and J calls and clone size come from that table. This sample comprises about 110,000 clones, roughly 90% of them detected only once. More than 1.4% of the sample rests with the top ten.

Concerning this clone: The antigen it recognizes is unknown. Base-call qualities are not available, and no considerably larger clone is one nucleotide away.

The rearrangement combines TRBV29-1 with TRBJ2-1; TRBD2 could be the D gene, as 6 bases match. This TCR was recovered from a woman younger than 45 in good health and CMV-seropositive. Sequencing was performed on PBMCs. The DNA is as follows: TGCAGCGTTGCCCCTAGCGCTTACAATGAGCAGTTCTTC. Its protein is CSVAPSAYNEQFF.